A single sample gave rise to the 8 T cell receptor beta chains below, sequenced in a study of blood T cell repertoires in COVID-19. Sequencing used immunoSEQ multiplex PCR; TCRdb keeps in-frame clones, though not all of them. This table holds fewer than 100,000 clones, 80% found once. Sequencing used peripheral blood. The receptors were gathered from a woman between 65 and 79 years old with acute or convalescent COVID-19.

CDR3 region: CATTPPGDNSPLHF. The DNA of the CDR3 is TGTGCCACAACCCCCCCCGGAGATAATTCACCCCTCCACTTT. The rearrangement uses TRBV28 and TRBJ1-6; unclear D gene. The CDR3 consists of 14 residues. The germline V gene encodes CDR1 MDHEN and CDR2 SYDVKM. V dropped 10 bases and J dropped 5 bases, with 15 bases sitting between them.

The gene calls are TRBV19 and TRBJ1-1, with TRBD1 matching 10 bases. The CDR3 is made up of 16 amino acids. V dropped 6 bases and J dropped 8; count of bases not matched to a gene: 15. Germline CDR1 LNHDA, CDR2 SQIVND (reference sequence). The CDR3 reads CASRTGTGAVIAEAFF. Written as DNA, the CDR3 is TGTGCCAGTAGAACGGGGACAGGGGCCGTCATCGCCGAAGCTTTCTTT.

This chain uses TRBV18 with TRBJ1-3; possible D gene TRBD1, 6 bases. This CDR3 comprises 17 residues. Per the germline V gene, CDR1 is KGHSH and CDR2 is LQKENI. Trimming took 7 bases from V and 0 from J, leaving 19 bases between them. The CDR3 region has the DNA TGTGCCAGCTTACAACAACAGGGAAGCCTCTCTGGAAACACCATATATTTT. Its protein product is CASLQQQGSLSGNTIYF.

This clone was found a few times. The rearrangement uses TRBV19 and TRBJ2-1; TRBD2 might be the D (5 bases). The germline gives CDR1 LNHDA, CDR2 SQIVND (reference sequence). The V gene lost 4 bases and the J gene lost 8 bases, with 18 bases spanning the gap. The CDR3 loop spans 15 amino acids. The CDR3 nucleotides read TGTGCCAGTAGTACGAGTCCACTAGGGATCTATGAGCAGTTCTTC. As protein: CASSTSPLGIYEQFF.

The rearrangement joins TRBV6-5 to TRBJ1-5; TRBD1 aligns across 7 bases. Trimming at V came to 6 bases and at J to 6 bases, leaving 8 bases not matched to a gene. This CDR3 has 14 amino acids. Germline CDR1 reads MNHEY; CDR2 reads SVGAGI. The CDR3 sequence is CASRRGGVGQPQHF. For the CDR3, the DNA is TGTGCCAGCAGAAGAGGGGGCGTTGGTCAGCCCCAGCATTTT.

The J gene is TRBJ2-3, the V gene TRBV4-2; no clear D. Germline lookup yields CDR1 LGHNA and CDR2 YNFKEQ. CDR3 length: 16 amino acids. V was cut by 0 bases and J by 1 base, with 11 bases left in between. Here the CDR3 reads CASSQEGGQGTDTQYF. CDR3 nucleotides: TGTGCCAGCAGCCAAGAGGGTGGCCAGGGCACAGATACGCAGTATTTT.

The gene calls are TRBV6-5 and TRBJ1-6; possibly TRBD1 for D (6 bases). CDR1 MNHEY and CDR2 SVGAGI come from the germline V gene. The CDR3 has 15 amino acids. Trimming removed 8 bases at V and 5 bases at J, with 16 bases between. The CDR3: CASGGAGTNNSPLHF. In nucleotides, the CDR3 is TGTGCCAGCGGGGGTGCCGGGACAAATAATTCACCCCTCCACTTT.

This sequence joins TRBV28 and TRBJ2-2; D possibly corresponds to TRBD1 (5 bases). Trimming shortened V by 5 bases and J by 6 bases, and 7 bases separated the two germline ends. The CDR3 is 12 amino acids. CDR1 and CDR2 from the germline V gene are MDHEN and SYDVKM. The DNA of the CDR3 is TGTGCCAGCAGTATAGGGGCCGGGGAGCTGTTTTTT. Its protein product is CASSIGAGELFF.